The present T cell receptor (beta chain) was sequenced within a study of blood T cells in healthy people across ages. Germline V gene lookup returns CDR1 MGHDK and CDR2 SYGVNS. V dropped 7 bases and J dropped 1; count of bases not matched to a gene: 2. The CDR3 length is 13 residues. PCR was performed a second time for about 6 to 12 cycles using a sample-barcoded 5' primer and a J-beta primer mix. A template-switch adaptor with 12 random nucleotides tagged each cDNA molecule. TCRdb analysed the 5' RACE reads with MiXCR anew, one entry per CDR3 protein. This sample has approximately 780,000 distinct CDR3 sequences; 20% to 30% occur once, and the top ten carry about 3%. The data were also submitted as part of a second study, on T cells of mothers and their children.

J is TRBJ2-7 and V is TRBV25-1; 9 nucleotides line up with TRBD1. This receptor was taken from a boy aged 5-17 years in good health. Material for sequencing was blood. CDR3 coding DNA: TGTGCCAGCACCGGACAGGGGTCCTACGAGCAGTACTTC. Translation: CASTGQGSYEQYF.